A single sample gave rise to the 10 T cell receptor beta chains below, sequenced in a study of cytomegalovirus exposure and HLA in healthy donors. In the PCR, 60 Vbeta and 13 Jbeta primers were used. Profiling relied on immunoSEQ multiplex PCR, and the TCRdb table lists in-frame clones only, not all of them. The table lists around 130,000 clones, about four fifths of them singletons. Sequencing was done on a sample of PBMCs. The source is a woman aged 40 to 50 in good health and CMV-seronegative.

This chain uses TRBV7-9 with TRBJ2-7; TRBD2 might be the D (5 bases). The V gene lost 5 bases and the J gene lost 2 bases, with 10 bases spanning the gap. The CDR3 contains 13 residues. From germline, CDR1 is SEHNR and CDR2 FQNEAQ (reference sequence). The CDR3 coding sequence is TGTGCCAGCAGCGGAACCGGGACCTACGAGCAGTACTTC. It encodes CASSGTGTYEQYF. The full variable domain, rest sourced from reference TRBV7-9 and TRBJ2-7, is DTGVSQNPRHKITKRGQNVTFRCDPISEHNRLYWYRQTLGQGPEFLTYFQNEAQLEKSRLLSDRFSAERPKGSFSTLEIQRTEQGDSAMYLCASSGTGTYEQYFGPGTRLTVT.

This clone has only a few counts. The chain has TRBV6-5 and TRBJ2-1; 10 nucleotides agree with TRBD1. V dropped 6 bases and J dropped 7; count of bases not matched to a gene: 6. CDR1 is MNHEY and CDR2 is SVGAGI in the germline V gene. This CDR3 comprises 14 residues. Here the CDR3 reads CASRPDRGRNEQFF. The CDR3 DNA sequence: TGTGCCAGCAGACCGGACAGGGGGAGAAATGAGCAGTTCTTC.

This sequence joins TRBV19 and TRBJ1-5; D not resolved. CDR3 size: 15 residues. The V gene lost 5 bases and the J gene lost 2 bases, with 13 bases spanning the gap. Per germline, CDR1 LNHDA and CDR2 SQIVND (reference sequence). This chain's CDR3 is CASSVGERGNQPQHF. The CDR3 DNA sequence: TGTGCCAGTAGTGTCGGGGAGAGGGGCAATCAGCCCCAGCATTTT. Filled out from reference TRBV19 and TRBJ1-5, the complete variable domain reads DGGITQSPKYLFRKEGQNVTLSCEQNLNHDAMYWYRQDPGQGLRLIYYSQIVNDFQKGDIAEGYSVSREKKESFPLTVTSAQKNPTAFYLCASSVGERGNQPQHFGDGTRLSIL.

The rearrangement links TRBV28 to TRBJ1-5; D is perhaps TRBD1 (5 bases). Trimming stripped 7 bases from V and 7 bases from J, with 23 bases between. CDR1 is MDHEN and CDR2 is SYDVKM in the germline V gene. This CDR3 comprises 16 residues. CDR3 coding DNA: TGTGCCAGCACCCCCCAAAGCGGGGGATGGGGACAGCCCCAGCATTTT. It is translated as CASTPQSGGWGQPQHF. The variable domain in full, with the rest retrieved from reference TRBV28 and TRBJ1-5, is DVKVTQSSRYLVKRTGEKVFLECVQDMDHENMFWYRQDPGLGLRLIYFSYDVKMKEKGDIPEGYSVSREKKERFSLILESASTNQTSMYLCASTPQSGGWGQPQHFGDGTRLSIL.

This clone was recorded once. One end of the junction fails to match germline, which may point to a read error. The chain is built from TRBV5-1 and TRBJ2-7; 10 bases map to TRBD1. The CDR3 contains 14 residues. Germline V gene data show CDR1 as SGHRS and CDR2 as YFSETQ. The chain's CDR3 is CASSFSQTGGEQCF. CDR3 DNA: TGCGCCAGCAGCTTTTCCCAGACAGGGGGCGAGCAGTGCTTC.

This clone was found a few times. The chain joins TRBV2 to TRBJ1-5, with 8 bases fitting TRBD1. With 6 bases clipped from V and 5 bases from J, the junction kept 6 bases outside the gene matches. Germline V gene data show CDR1 as SNHLY and CDR2 as FYNNEI. The CDR3 consists of 14 residues. CDR3 sequence reads: CASSADRGYQPQHF. CDR3 nucleotide sequence: TGTGCCAGCAGCGCTGACAGGGGCTATCAGCCCCAGCATTTT.

The chain couples TRBV19 to TRBJ2-6, with a tentative D call TRBD1 (6 bases). This CDR3 is 17 amino acids long. Germline V gene sequence: CDR1 LNHDA, CDR2 SQIVND (reference sequence). Trimming stripped 1 base from V and 1 base from J, with 11 bases between. The CDR3 nucleotides read TGTGCCAGTAGTATAGGGGGGCAGCAGTCTGGGGCCAACGTCCTGACTTTC. Its protein is CASSIGGQQSGANVLTF.

For the CDR3, the DNA is TGTGCCAGCAGCCGCGTCTCGGGGGCAGATACGCAGTATTTT. It yields the protein CASSRVSGADTQYF. The rearrangement links TRBV7-9 to TRBJ2-3, with D perhaps TRBD2 (6 bases). Germline-derived CDR1 and CDR2 are SEHNR and FQNEAQ (reference sequence). V lost 5 bases, J lost 4 bases, and 13 bases lay in between. CDR3 length equals 14 residues.

V usage is TRBV16 and J usage is TRBJ2-2, with D tentatively TRBD2 (5 bases). The CDR3 spans 14 residues. CDR1 KGHSY and CDR2 FQNENV come from the germline V gene. The V end lost 4 bases, the J end lost 8 bases, and 14 bases lay between the germline ends. CDR3 region: CASSRISGNGELFF. CDR3 in DNA: TGTGCCAGCAGCCGTATCTCCGGGAATGGGGAGCTGTTTTTT.

The rearrangement uses TRBV27 and TRBJ1-5; a possible D gene is TRBD1 (6 bases). This CDR3 contains 16 residues. V shed 6 bases and J shed 2 bases, with 17 bases lying between them. Germline loops: CDR1 MNHEY, CDR2 SMNVEV (reference sequence). CDR3 sequence (DNA): TGTGCCAGCAGATCTATCCAGGGGAATGGCAATCAGCCCCAGCATTTT. Translation: CASRSIQGNGNQPQHF.